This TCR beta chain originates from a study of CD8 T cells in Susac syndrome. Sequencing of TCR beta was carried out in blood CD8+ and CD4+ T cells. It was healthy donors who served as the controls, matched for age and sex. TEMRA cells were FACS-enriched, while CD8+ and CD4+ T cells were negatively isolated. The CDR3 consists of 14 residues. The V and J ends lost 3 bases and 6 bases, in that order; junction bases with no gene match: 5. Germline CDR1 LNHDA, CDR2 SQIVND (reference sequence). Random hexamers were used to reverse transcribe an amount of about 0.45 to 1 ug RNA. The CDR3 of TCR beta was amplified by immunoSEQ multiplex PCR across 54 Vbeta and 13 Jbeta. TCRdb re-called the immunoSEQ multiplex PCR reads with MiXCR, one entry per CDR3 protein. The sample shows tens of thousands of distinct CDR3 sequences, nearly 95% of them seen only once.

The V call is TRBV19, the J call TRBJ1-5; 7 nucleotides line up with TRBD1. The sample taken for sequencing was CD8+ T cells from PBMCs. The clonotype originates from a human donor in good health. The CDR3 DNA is TGTGCCAGTAGTATTAGGGACAGCGGTCAGCCCCAGCATTTT. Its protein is CASSIRDSGQPQHF.